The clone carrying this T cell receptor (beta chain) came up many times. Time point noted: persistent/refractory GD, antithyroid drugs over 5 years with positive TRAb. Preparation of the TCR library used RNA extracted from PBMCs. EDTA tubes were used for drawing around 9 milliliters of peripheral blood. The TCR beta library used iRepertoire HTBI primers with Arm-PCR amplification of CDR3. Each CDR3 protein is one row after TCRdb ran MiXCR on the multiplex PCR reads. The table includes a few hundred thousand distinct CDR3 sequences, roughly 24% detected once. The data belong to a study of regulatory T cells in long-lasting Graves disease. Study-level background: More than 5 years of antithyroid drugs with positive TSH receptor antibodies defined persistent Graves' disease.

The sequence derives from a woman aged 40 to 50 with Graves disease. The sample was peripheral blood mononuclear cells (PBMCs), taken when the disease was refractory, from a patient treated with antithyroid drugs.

CDR3 DNA sequence: TGTGCCAGTACGGAACAGGGGGATCAGCCCCAGCATTTT. Translation gives CASTEQGDQPQHF. The V gene is TRBV19, the J gene TRBJ1-5; 8 positions agree with TRBD1. The V gene's germline CDR1 is LNHDA and CDR2 SQIVND (reference sequence). The CDR3 has 13 residues. V dropped 7 bases and J dropped 5; count of bases not matched to a gene: 4.